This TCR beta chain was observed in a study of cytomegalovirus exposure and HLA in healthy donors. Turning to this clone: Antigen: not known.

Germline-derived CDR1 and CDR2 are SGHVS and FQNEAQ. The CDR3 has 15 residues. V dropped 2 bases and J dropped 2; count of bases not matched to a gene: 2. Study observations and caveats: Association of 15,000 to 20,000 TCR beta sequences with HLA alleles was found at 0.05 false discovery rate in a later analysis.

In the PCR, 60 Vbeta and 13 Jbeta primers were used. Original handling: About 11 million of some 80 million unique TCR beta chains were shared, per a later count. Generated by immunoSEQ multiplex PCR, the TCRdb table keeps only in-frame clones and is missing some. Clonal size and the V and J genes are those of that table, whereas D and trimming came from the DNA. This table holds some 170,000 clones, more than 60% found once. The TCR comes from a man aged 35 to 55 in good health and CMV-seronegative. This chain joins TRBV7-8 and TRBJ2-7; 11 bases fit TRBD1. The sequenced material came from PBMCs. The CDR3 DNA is TGTGCCAGCAGCTTACTGGGACAGGGGGCCTACGAGCAGTACTTC. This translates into CASSLLGQGAYEQYF.